The 23 T cell receptor beta chains below all came from one sample that was sequenced in a study of blood T cells in healthy people across ages. Primed by a sample-barcoded 5' primer and a J-beta primer mix, a second PCR proceeded for about 7 to 12 cycles. Via MiXCR, TCRdb re-called the 5' RACE reads, giving one row per CDR3 protein. The sample gives about 680,000 distinct CDR3 sequences, approximately 50% of which show up once; roughly 30% is in the top ten. Sequencing was done on a sample of blood. The receptors come from a woman aged 60-75 years in good health.

This clonotype was seen a few times. This chain uses TRBV4-3 with TRBJ2-1; 10 bases align to TRBD2. The CDR3 is made up of 17 amino acids. Trimming at V came to 1 base and at J to 7 bases, leaving 10 bases not matched to a gene. CDR1 and CDR2 from the germline V gene are LGHNA and YSLEER. The CDR3 DNA reads as TGCGCCAGCAGCCAAGCGGGGGGGCTAGCGGGAGTTAATGAGCAGTTCTTC. It encodes CASSQAGGLAGVNEQFF.

This clonotype was found a few times. In DNA, the CDR3 is TGCAGTGCTAGCGGACAGGGGAACTACTATGGCTACACCTTC. Translation: CSASGQGNYYGYTF. The chain links TRBV20-1 to TRBJ1-2; 9 bases map to TRBD1. The CDR3 covers 14 residues. Germline CDR1 is DFQATT and CDR2 is SNEGSKA (reference sequence). The trim removed 3 bases at V and 3 bases at J, leaving 5 bases unmatched.

Concerning this clonotype itself: An end of the junction does not agree with germline; a read error may underlie this. This chain uses TRBV5-8 with TRBJ2-1; D gene unclear. Germline-derived CDR1 and CDR2 are SGHTS and YDEGEE. The CDR3 loop spans 16 amino acids. The CDR3 reads CASSFRPQEPYNEQFF. CDR3 nucleotides: TGTGCCAGTAGCTTCAGGCCGCAGGAGCCGTACAATGAGCAGTTCTTC.

The chain combines TRBV5-1 with TRBJ2-5, with 9 nucleotides matching TRBD1. V dropped 0 bases and J dropped 2; count of bases not matched to a gene: 11. CDR1 SGHRS and CDR2 YFSETQ come from the germline V gene. This CDR3 comprises 18 residues. The CDR3 here is CASSLEGQGRWVQETQYF. The CDR3 DNA sequence: TGCGCCAGCAGCTTGGAGGGACAGGGACGTTGGGTACAAGAGACCCAGTACTTC.

This clonotype was counted between two and nine times. The chain employs TRBV15 and TRBJ2-3; D tentatively reads TRBD1 or TRBD2 (5 bases each). Germline lookup yields CDR1 LNHNV and CDR2 YYDKDF (reference sequence). This CDR3 is built from 17 residues. Between the trimmed V and J ends, which lost 0 bases and 6 bases, there was a span of 19 bases. CDR3 in DNA: TGTGCCACCAGCAGAGATCTGCCTAGCCAGGGTGGGGATACGCAGTATTTT. It encodes CATSRDLPSQGGDTQYF.

J is TRBJ2-5 and V is TRBV7-9; TRBD2 aligns across 7 bases. The V and J ends lost 4 bases and 11 bases, in that order; junction bases with no gene match: 7. This CDR3 region has 12 residues. Germline CDR1 is SEHNR and CDR2 is FQNEAQ (reference sequence). CDR3 protein: CASSSPSGKQYF. The CDR3 DNA sequence: TGTGCCAGCAGCTCGCCTAGCGGTAAGCAGTACTTC.

This chain uses TRBV12-3 or TRBV12-4 with TRBJ2-7; the match to TRBD2 covers 13 bases. V lost 8 bases and J lost 2; bases outside the gene matches: 6. The CDR3 has 15 residues. The CDR3 is CASGNGLAGAYEQYF. CDR3 coding DNA: TGTGCCAGCGGAAATGGACTAGCGGGAGCCTACGAGCAGTACTTC.

The sample holds a few counts of this clonotype. J is TRBJ2-7 and V is TRBV7-2; D tentatively reads TRBD1 or TRBD2 (5 bases each). Trimming cost V 3 bases and J 0 bases, with 15 bases left between them. The CDR3 is 16 amino acids. From germline, CDR1 is SGHTA and CDR2 FQGNSA. CDR3: CASSFMGTLSSYEQYF. The CDR3 nucleotides are TGTGCCAGCAGCTTTATGGGGACCTTATCCTCCTACGAGCAGTACTTC.

The genes are TRBV7-2 and TRBJ1-5; maybe TRBD1 (6 bases). CDR1 and CDR2 from the germline V gene are SGHTA and FQGNSA. CDR3 size: 16 residues. V shed 2 bases and J shed 4 bases, with 15 bases lying between them. The CDR3 coding sequence is TGTGCCAGCAGCTTAAGAGGTACAGGGCCGAATCAGCCCCAGCATTTT. Encoded protein: CASSLRGTGPNQPQHF.

The chain has TRBV9 and TRBJ2-2, with a weak D call TRBD1 (6 bases). The CDR3 loop spans 14 amino acids. Germline V gene sequence: CDR1 SGDLS, CDR2 YYNGEE. The V end was cut by 3 bases, the J end by 1 base, with 7 bases between. The CDR3 DNA reads as TGTGCCAGCAGCGAACAGGGGAACACCGGGGAGCTGTTTTTT. Protein: CASSEQGNTGELFF.

There are a few counts of this clonotype. The V and J genes are TRBV6-1 and TRBJ2-7; TRBD1 might be the D (5 bases). Trimming shortened V by 2 bases and J by 2 bases, and 10 bases separated the two germline ends. The germline gives CDR1 MNHNS, CDR2 SASEGT. The CDR3 contains 14 residues. CDR3 loop: CASSEPGIPYEQYF. CDR3 nucleotide sequence: TGTGCCAGCAGTGAACCAGGGATACCCTACGAGCAGTACTTC.

This clonotype showed up many times. The chain couples TRBV29-1 to TRBJ2-1; D ambiguous. The CDR3 totals 14 residues. Germline values: CDR1 SQVTM, CDR2 ANQGSEA. V shed 6 bases and J shed 5 bases, with 17 bases lying between them. Here the CDR3 DNA reads TGCAGCGTCAATGGGTACGTGACCGACAATGAGCAGTTCTTC. Its translation: CSVNGYVTDNEQFF.

CDR3 coding DNA: TGTGCCAGCAGTTACGGGGGCGGGGGTATCGTCGACTATGGCTACACCTTC. The encoded protein is CASSYGGGGIVDYGYTF. V and J are TRBV6-5 and TRBJ1-2, with D perhaps matching TRBD1 (6 bases). The germline V and J ends were trimmed by 2 bases and 3 bases, with 19 bases remaining between them. The CDR3 covers 17 residues. CDR1 and CDR2 (germline): MNHEY, SVGAGI.

The sample holds a few counts of this clonotype. V is TRBV7-2 and J is TRBJ2-5; no definite D call. The germline V gene has CDR1 SGHTA and CDR2 FQGNSA. Deletions cut 5 bases from V and 1 base from J, with 14 bases between. The CDR3 is 15 residues long. The CDR3 nucleotides read TGTGCCAGCAGCCTGGTAAGGGCTTTCCAAGAGACCCAGTACTTC. Amino acids: CASSLVRAFQETQYF.

The chain uses TRBV4-3 and TRBJ1-6; D possibly corresponds to TRBD1 (6 bases). The CDR3 is 15 residues long. CDR1 LGHNA and CDR2 YSLEER come from the germline V gene. The germline V and J ends were trimmed by 1 base and 7 bases, with 11 bases remaining between them. CDR3 nucleotide sequence: TGCGCCAGCAGCCAAGTAGGACAGCGAAATTCACCCCTCCACTTT. Residues: CASSQVGQRNSPLHF.

The genes are TRBV21-1 and TRBJ2-5. TRBV21-1 is given as a pseudogene. CDR3 length: 15 amino acids. In DNA form, the CDR3 reads TGTGCCAGCAGCAATTTTCTATCATGCCAAGAGACCCAGTACTTC. Translating it yields CASSNFLSCQETQYF.

This clonotype has a handful of counts. The CDR3, as DNA: TGTGCCAGCAGGACACAATTCACAGATACGCAGTATTTT. It codes for CASRTQFTDTQYF. The rearrangement uses TRBV11-2 and TRBJ2-3; D is undetermined. From germline, CDR1 is SGHAT and CDR2 FQNNGV. With 6 bases removed from V and 2 bases from J, the gap between germline ends came to 9 bases. The CDR3 consists of 13 residues.

This clonotype has only a few counts. The CDR3 sequence is CSARSPSGFTDTQYF. CDR3 in DNA: TGCAGTGCTAGAAGCCCTAGCGGATTCACAGATACGCAGTATTTT. The chain joins TRBV20-1 to TRBJ2-3, with 7 nucleotides matching TRBD2. The germline V gene encodes CDR1 DFQATT and CDR2 SNEGSKA (reference sequence). The CDR3 spans 15 residues. V was clipped by 2 bases and J by 2 bases; unmatched bases: 7.

The rearrangement links TRBV7-2 to TRBJ2-4, with a weak D call TRBD2 (7 bases). The germline V gene encodes CDR1 SGHTA and CDR2 FQGNSA. The CDR3 has 14 amino acids. Trimming removed 1 base from V and 10 bases from J, with 14 bases in between. CDR3 sequence reads: CASSLDREGGIQYF. The CDR3 DNA follows: TGTGCCAGCAGCTTAGACAGGGAGGGTGGAATTCAGTACTTC.

The rearrangement links TRBV29-1 to TRBJ1-5, with a possible D match to TRBD1 (6 bases). Trimming removed 7 bases from V and 4 bases from J, with 14 bases in between. CDR3 size: 13 residues. Germline V gene sequence: CDR1 SQVTM, CDR2 ANQGSEA. The CDR3 loop is CSALDSPNQPQHF. The CDR3 nucleotides are TGCAGCGCGCTGGACAGTCCTAATCAGCCCCAGCATTTT.

The rearrangement joins TRBV7-2 to TRBJ1-1; D gene uncertain. CDR3 length: 15 amino acids. V lost 5 bases, J lost 0 bases, and 13 bases lay in between. The germline V gene has CDR1 SGHTA and CDR2 FQGNSA. For the CDR3, the DNA is TGTGCCAGCAGCCCTCGGGTGGAGATGAACACTGAAGCTTTCTTT. Residues: CASSPRVEMNTEAFF.

This clonotype was seen a few times. This chain joins TRBV15 and TRBJ2-2; D is unresolved. Per the germline V gene, CDR1 is LNHNV and CDR2 is YYDKDF (reference sequence). The CDR3 is 13 residues long. V lost 3 bases, J lost 7 bases, and 9 bases lay in between. The CDR3 protein is CATSSSFHGELFF. Here the CDR3 DNA reads TGTGCCACCAGCAGCTCGTTCCACGGGGAGCTGTTTTTT.

The J gene is TRBJ2-5, the V gene TRBV25-1; the D gene is possibly TRBD1 (6 bases). Germline CDR1 MGHDK, CDR2 SYGVNS. The CDR3 is 17 residues long. Trimming left V 3 bases short and J 11 bases short, with 28 bases between. The CDR3 sequence is CASSDTQRGHSYNEQYF. In DNA, the CDR3 is TGTGCCAGCAGTGACACCCAAAGGGGACACTCCTACAATGAGCAGTACTTC.